The clone carrying this TCR beta chain showed up many times. The V and J ends lost 0 bases and 7 bases respectively, with 13 bases between them. The CDR3 sequence is 14 residues long. Germline loops: CDR1 SGHAT, CDR2 FQDESV (reference sequence). TCRdb redid the calling of the reads with MiXCR, one entry per CDR3 protein. The table records roughly 230,000 distinct CDR3 sequences, 22% of them present only once. This sample was included in a study of T cell repertoires in cytomegalovirus infection. V and J are TRBV11-1 and TRBJ2-7, with D hard to call. The receptor was derived from a human donor in good health (CMV status not recorded). Some clones in this sample may be carry-over from other donors' samples. Input material: CD8+ T cells from PBMCs. CDR3 protein: CASSLAGNTREQYF. The CDR3 DNA reads as TGTGCCAGCAGCTTAGCAGGGAACACCCGGGAGCAGTACTTC.